The clone carrying this T cell receptor beta chain was counted at least ten times. The TCRbeta library was prepared with unique molecular identifiers. TCRdb reprocessed the PCR reads with MiXCR, giving one entry per CDR3 protein. There are hundreds of thousands of distinct CDR3 sequences in the sample; roughly 15% occur only once, and 0.9% to 1.2% lies in the top ten. This entry belongs to a study of T-cell reconstitution after alpha-beta-depleted transplantation in children. Germline values: CDR1 SQVTM, CDR2 ANQGSEA. V shed 7 bases, J shed 2 bases, and the junction held 8 bases outside the gene matches. The CDR3 covers 14 residues.

The source material was PBMCs from the stem cell graft donor, sampled from the stem cell graft. The sequence was collected from a human donor who donated a stem cell graft to a child with acute myeloid leukemia. The gene calls are TRBV29-1 and TRBJ1-3; 7 bases map to TRBD1. CDR3 sequence reads: CSAETGYAGNTIYF. CDR3 coding DNA: TGCAGCGCAGAGACAGGGTATGCTGGAAACACCATATATTTT.